The TCR beta chain described here comes from a study of beta chain features in type 1 diabetes. Sorting produced populations that all topped 95% purity. Of the isolated RNA, all was reverse transcribed, and so the sequenced material was expressed TCRB transcripts. Some clones are missing from TCRdb's copy, which holds only in-frame ones; the method was immunoSEQ multiplex PCR. The repertoire holds around 300,000 clones, with 9.5% to 12% as singletons. Study-wide findings and caveats: The study notes PCR might favor shorter templates equally in patients and controls.

CDR3 length equals 15 residues. Between the trimmed V and J ends, which lost 4 bases and 2 bases, there was a span of 13 bases. Germline loops: CDR1 MRHNA, CDR2 SNTAGT. As to this clone: The antigen is not known.

The origin of this receptor is a woman aged 30 to 39 in good health. The V and J genes are TRBV6-4 and TRBJ2-3, with a tentative D call TRBD1 (6 bases). Sequencing input: naive CD4+ T cells from blood. The CDR3 is CASSVYQGPTDTQYF. CDR3 bases: TGTGCCAGCAGTGTTTATCAGGGGCCCACAGATACGCAGTATTTT.